This TCR beta chain originates from a study of shared clonotypes between healthy human individuals. The method was immunoSEQ multiplex PCR; TCRdb's version includes in-frame clones alone and lacks a portion of them. The data contain 950,000 to 1,200,000 clones, roughly 80% of them seen just once; the ten biggest clones take up about 0.89%. The germline V gene has CDR1 MGHRA and CDR2 YSYEKL. V was shortened by 1 base and J by 3 bases, with 14 bases between the two germline ends. CDR3 length: 16 residues. The receptor comes from a man aged 18 to 29 in good health. Some clones in this sample may be carry-over from other donors' samples. Sequencing input: memory CD4+ T cells from PBMCs. Documented subset: CD45RA-negative fraction. The chain employs TRBV4-1 and TRBJ2-3; possibly TRBD1 or TRBD2 for D (6 bases each). CDR3 sequence (DNA): TGCGCCAGCAGCCAAGCTACGGGGGCGGGAACAGATACGCAGTATTTT. Its translation: CASSQATGAGTDTQYF.